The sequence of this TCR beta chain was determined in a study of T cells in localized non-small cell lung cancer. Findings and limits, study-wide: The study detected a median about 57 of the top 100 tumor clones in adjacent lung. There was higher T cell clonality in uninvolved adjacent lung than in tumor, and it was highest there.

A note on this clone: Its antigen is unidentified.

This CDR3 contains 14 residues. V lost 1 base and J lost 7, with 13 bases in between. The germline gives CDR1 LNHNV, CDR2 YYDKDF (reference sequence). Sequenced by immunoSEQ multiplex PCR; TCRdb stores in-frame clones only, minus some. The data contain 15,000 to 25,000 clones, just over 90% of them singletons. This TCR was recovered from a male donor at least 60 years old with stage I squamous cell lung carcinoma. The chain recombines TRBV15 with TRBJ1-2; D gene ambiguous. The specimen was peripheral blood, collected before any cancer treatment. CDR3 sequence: CATSRGEGLSGYTF. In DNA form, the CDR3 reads TGTGCCACCAGCAGAGGGGAGGGTCTGAGTGGCTACACCTTC.